This T cell receptor (beta chain) was found in a study of T cells of healthy individuals. TCRdb re-called the 5' RACE reads with MiXCR, one entry per CDR3 protein. The table records around 80,000 distinct CDR3 sequences, about 5% of them present only once. This clonotype was detected a few times. Trimming pared 1 base from V and 3 bases from J, leaving 13 bases between. The CDR3 loop spans 15 amino acids. The TCR comes from a female donor in good health. The chain has TRBV12-3 or TRBV12-4 and TRBJ2-7; TRBD2 is a possible D gene (5 bases). CDR3 protein: CASSLGGESHYEQYF. The CDR3 nucleotides are TGTGCCAGCAGTTTAGGGGGAGAGAGCCACTACGAGCAGTACTTC.